This is a list of T cell receptor beta chains from one sample in a study of cytomegalovirus exposure and HLA in healthy donors. TCRdb keeps only in-frame clones here, not all; method: immunoSEQ multiplex PCR. The data hold approximately 170,000 clones, with roughly 79% observed a single time. Sequenced material: PBMCs. These receptors originate from a man aged 40-49 years in good health and CMV-seronegative. The CDR3 runs from the conserved cysteine through the conserved F or W. The D gene is left open where the match is weak. Only some rows state a clone size, as once, few, many or a class for expanded clones.

TRBD1,TRBV28,NA,TRBJ1-5,CASRRYGQGRGQPQHF,TGTGCCAGCAGACGATACGGACAGGGGAGAGGTCAGCCCCAGCATTTT
TRBD2,TRBV6-1,NA,TRBJ2-1,CASNAGLGYNEQFF,TGTGCCAGCAACGCGGGACTAGGCTACAATGAGCAGTTCTTC
NA,TRBV6-6,once,TRBJ2-3,CASSYKDSTDTQYF,TGTGCCAGCAGTTACAAGGACTCCACAGATACGCAGTATTTT
NA,TRBV11-3,NA,TRBJ2-2,CASSVGGAIGGELFF,TGTGCCAGCAGCGTGGGGGGGGCTATTGGCGGGGAGCTGTTTTTT
NA,TRBV30,NA,TRBJ2-3,CAWSEGVSTDTQYF,TGTGCCTGGAGTGAAGGGGTTAGCACAGATACGCAGTATTTT
NA,TRBV2,NA,TRBJ1-1,CASGRGVATEAFF,TGTGCCAGCGGGAGGGGGGTGGCTACTGAAGCTTTCTTT
TRBD1,TRBV23-1,NA,TRBJ1-5,CASSQFTRGTNQPQHF,TGCGCCAGCAGTCAATTTACCAGGGGGACCAATCAGCCCCAGCATTTT
TRBD1,TRBV9,once,TRBJ1-1,CASSYRDRVSEAFF,TGTGCCAGCAGCTACCGGGACAGGGTGTCTGAAGCTTTCTTT
NA,TRBV7-9,NA,TRBJ1-1,CASSFTGVDTEAFF,TGTGCCAGCAGCTTTACAGGAGTGGACACTGAAGCTTTCTTT
TRBD1,TRBV7-6,NA,TRBJ1-1,CASSLTGGTEAFF,TGTGCCAGCAGCTTGACAGGGGGTACTGAAGCTTTCTTT
TRBD2,TRBV27,NA,TRBJ2-2,CASSSGLAGTGELFF,TGTGCCAGCAGTTCCGGACTAGCGGGCACCGGGGAGCTGTTTTTT